The entry below gives a single T cell receptor beta chain sequence along with its context. The data stem from a study of PD-L1 blockade in urothelial cancer. Time point here: peripheral blood 6 weeks after treatment start. Some clones are missing from TCRdb's copy, which holds only in-frame ones; the method was immunoSEQ multiplex PCR. The sample consists of some 75,000 clones, approximately 89% of them appearing once. There are 17 residues in the CDR3. V was clipped by 1 base and J by 7 bases; unmatched bases: 7. Germline V CDR1 and CDR2: LGHNA, YNFKEQ. The chain uses TRBV4-2 and TRBJ2-2, with 12 positions matching TRBD2. This TCR was recovered from a woman older than 75 with urothelial cancer. Material: PBMCs, obtained around atezolizumab (anti-PD-L1) treatment. DNA for the CDR3: TGTGCCAGCAGCCAAGTAGGGCTAGCGGGAGGGGGCGGGGAGCTGTTTTTT. It specifies CASSQVGLAGGGGELFF.